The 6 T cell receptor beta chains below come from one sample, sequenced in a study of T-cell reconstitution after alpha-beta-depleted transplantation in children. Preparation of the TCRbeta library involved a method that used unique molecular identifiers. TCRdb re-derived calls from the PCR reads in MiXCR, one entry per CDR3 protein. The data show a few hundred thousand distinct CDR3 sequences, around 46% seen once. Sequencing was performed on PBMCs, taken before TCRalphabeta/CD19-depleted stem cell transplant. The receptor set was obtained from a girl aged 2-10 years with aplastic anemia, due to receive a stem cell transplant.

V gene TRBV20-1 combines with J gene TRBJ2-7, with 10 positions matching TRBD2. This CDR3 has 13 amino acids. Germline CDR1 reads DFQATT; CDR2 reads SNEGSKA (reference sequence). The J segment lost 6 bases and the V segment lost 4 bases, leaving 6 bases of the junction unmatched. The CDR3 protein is CSATLAGVGEQYF. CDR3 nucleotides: TGCAGTGCTACCCTAGCGGGAGTAGGCGAGCAGTACTTC.

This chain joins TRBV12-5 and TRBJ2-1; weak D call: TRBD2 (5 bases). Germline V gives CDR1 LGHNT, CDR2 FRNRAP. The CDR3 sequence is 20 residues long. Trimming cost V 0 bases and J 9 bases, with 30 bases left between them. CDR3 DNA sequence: TGTGCTAGTGGTTTGGTTCCCGTTCGTCTTGGTACGGTCGGGGTCGGTGAGCAGTTCTTC. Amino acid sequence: CASGLVPVRLGTVGVGEQFF. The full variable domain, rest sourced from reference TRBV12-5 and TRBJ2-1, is DARVTQTPRHKVTEMGQEVTMRCQPILGHNTVFWYRQTMMQGLELLAYFRNRAPLDDSGMPKDRFSAEMPDATLATLKIQPSEPRDSAVYFCASGLVPVRLGTVGVGEQFFGPGTRLTVL.

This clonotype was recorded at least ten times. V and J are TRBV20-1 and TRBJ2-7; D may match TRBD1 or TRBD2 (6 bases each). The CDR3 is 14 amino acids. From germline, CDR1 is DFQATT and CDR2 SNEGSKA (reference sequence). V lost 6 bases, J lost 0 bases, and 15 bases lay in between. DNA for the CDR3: TGCAGTGCATGGGGGGCCATAAACTCCTACGAGCAGTACTTC. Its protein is CSAWGAINSYEQYF.

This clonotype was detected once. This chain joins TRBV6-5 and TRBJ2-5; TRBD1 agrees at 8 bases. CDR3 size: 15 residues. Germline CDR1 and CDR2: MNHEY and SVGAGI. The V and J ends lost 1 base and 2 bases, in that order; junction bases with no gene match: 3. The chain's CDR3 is CASSYFGTGQETQYF. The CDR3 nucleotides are TGTGCCAGCAGTTACTTCGGGACAGGACAAGAGACCCAGTACTTC.

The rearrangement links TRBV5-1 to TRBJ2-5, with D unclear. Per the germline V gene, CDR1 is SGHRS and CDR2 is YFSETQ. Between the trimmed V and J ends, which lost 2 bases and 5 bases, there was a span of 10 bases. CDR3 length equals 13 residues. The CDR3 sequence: CASSFKVRETQYF. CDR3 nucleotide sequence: TGCGCCAGCAGCTTCAAGGTCCGGGAGACCCAGTACTTC.

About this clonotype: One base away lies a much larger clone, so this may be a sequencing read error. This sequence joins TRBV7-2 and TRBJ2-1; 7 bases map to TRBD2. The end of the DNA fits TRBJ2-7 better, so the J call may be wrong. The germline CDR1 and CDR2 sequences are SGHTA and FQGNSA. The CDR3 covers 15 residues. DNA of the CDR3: TGTGCCAGCAGCTTAACTGGACTAGTCGGTGATGAGCAGTACTTC. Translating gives CASSLTGLVGDEQYF.